Listed here is a single TCR beta chain. Its antigen is unidentified. It was via CD45RO/CCR7/CD25/CD127/CD95/CD27 that CD4+ naive, central memory, regulatory and stem cell-like memory cells were sorted. Sequenced material consisted of expressed TCRB transcripts (all of the isolated RNA was reverse transcribed). Produced via immunoSEQ multiplex PCR; TCRdb's table is partial and in-frame only. Of some 410,000 clones in the sample, roughly an eighth were seen once. This specimen comes from a study of beta chain features in type 1 diabetes. General study findings and limits: All four CD4+ subsets of Type 1 diabetes patients contained TCRB CDR3s that were moderately but significantly shorter.

Germline V gene data show CDR1 as SGDLS and CDR2 as YYNGEE. V was trimmed by 2 bases and J by 9 bases, leaving 12 bases between them. The CDR3 contains 14 residues. This TCR was recovered from a woman younger than 30 in good health. What was sequenced was naive CD4+ T cells from blood. V usage is TRBV9 and J usage is TRBJ1-6; D uncertain. This CDR3 reads CASSVRSLSSPLHF. The CDR3 nucleotides read TGTGCCAGCAGCGTGAGGAGCCTAAGTTCACCCCTCCACTTT.